The entry that follows covers one T cell receptor (beta chain) sequence. Clones were sequenced by immunoSEQ multiplex PCR, and TCRdb holds only the in-frame ones, with some missing. Among hundreds of thousands of clones listed, 70% to 90% were seen once. CDR3 length: 18 residues. From germline, CDR1 is SEHNR and CDR2 FQNEAQ (reference sequence). Trimming at V came to 5 bases and at J to 6 bases, leaving 11 bases not matched to a gene. This entry belongs to a study of blood T cell repertoires in COVID-19. This chain joins TRBV7-9 and TRBJ2-2; 14 positions match TRBD2. Sequencing used peripheral blood. The TCR sequence derives from a woman in her twenties or thirties with active or convalescent COVID-19. The CDR3 loop is CASSHPGLAGVGAGELFF. The CDR3 DNA sequence: TGTGCCAGCAGCCACCCGGGACTAGCGGGAGTTGGGGCCGGGGAGCTGTTTTTT.